The 2 T cell receptor beta chains given below trace back to one sample, sequenced in a study of blood T cell repertoires in COVID-19. Measured with immunoSEQ multiplex PCR; TCRdb has only the in-frame clones, and not every one. The table records under 95,000 clones, 85% to 90% of them present only once. Material: peripheral blood. These TCRs come from an elderly man in a cohort sampled during active COVID-19.

The CDR3 bases are TGTGCCAGCAGCAAAAGTGGTACGGGGAAGACAGCCAAAAACATTCAGTACTTC. Translated: CASSKSGTGKTAKNIQYF. This chain joins TRBV21-1 and TRBJ2-4; TRBD2 was called by the table and not checked on the DNA. TRBV21-1 is classified as a pseudogene. The CDR3 runs 18 residues.

The chain links TRBV12-5 to TRBJ1-2; TRBD1 matches 11 bases. The CDR3 extends over 17 amino acids. J was trimmed by 4 bases and V by 5 bases; bases with no gene match: 12. Germline V CDR1 and CDR2: LGHNT, FRNRAP. The CDR3, as DNA: TGTGCTAGTGGTGCCGGACAGGGGGCGCTGAGTGTCTATGGCTACACCTTC. It translates to CASGAGQGALSVYGYTF.